The source of this T cell receptor (beta chain) is a study of T cells in Graves' hyperthyroidism and ophthalmopathy. CDR3 size: 16 residues. CDR1 is LNHDA and CDR2 is SQIVND in the germline V gene (reference sequence). The V end was cut by 4 bases, the J end by 0 bases, with 13 bases between. Template material for amplifying TCR beta CDR3 regions consisted of RNA transcripts. HTBI primers were the set used in a first-round RT-PCR of the TCR CDR3. TCRdb reanalysed the multiplex PCR reads using MiXCR and keeps one entry per CDR3 protein. The sample shows approximately 590,000 distinct CDR3 sequences, more than 15% of them seen only once.

This sequence originates from a woman in her twenties or thirties with Graves' hyperthyroidism. The chain combines TRBV19 with TRBJ1-5, with D unclear. Sample: blood. CDR3: CASSRRTDYSNQPQHF. The CDR3, as DNA: TGTGCCAGTAGTAGAAGGACGGATTATAGCAATCAGCCCCAGCATTTT. Using reference TRBV19 and TRBJ1-5 for the parts outside the CDR3, the full variable domain is DGGITQSPKYLFRKEGQNVTLSCEQNLNHDAMYWYRQDPGQGLRLIYYSQIVNDFQKGDIAEGYSVSREKKESFPLTVTSAQKNPTAFYLCASSRRTDYSNQPQHFGDGTRLSIL.